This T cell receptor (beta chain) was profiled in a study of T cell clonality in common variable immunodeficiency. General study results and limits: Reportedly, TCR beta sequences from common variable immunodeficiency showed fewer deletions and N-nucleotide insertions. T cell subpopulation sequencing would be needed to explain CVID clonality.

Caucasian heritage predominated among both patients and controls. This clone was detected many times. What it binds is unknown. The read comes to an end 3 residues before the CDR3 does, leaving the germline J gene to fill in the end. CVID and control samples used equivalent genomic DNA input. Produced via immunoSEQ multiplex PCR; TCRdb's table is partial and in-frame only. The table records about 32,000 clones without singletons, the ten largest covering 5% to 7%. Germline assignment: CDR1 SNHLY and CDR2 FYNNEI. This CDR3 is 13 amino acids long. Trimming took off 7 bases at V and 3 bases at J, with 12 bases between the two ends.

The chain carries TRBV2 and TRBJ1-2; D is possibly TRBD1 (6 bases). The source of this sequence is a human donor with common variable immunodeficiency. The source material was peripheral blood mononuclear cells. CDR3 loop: CASTEGGYYGYTF. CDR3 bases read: TGTGCCAGCACCGAGGGGGGGTACTATGGC.